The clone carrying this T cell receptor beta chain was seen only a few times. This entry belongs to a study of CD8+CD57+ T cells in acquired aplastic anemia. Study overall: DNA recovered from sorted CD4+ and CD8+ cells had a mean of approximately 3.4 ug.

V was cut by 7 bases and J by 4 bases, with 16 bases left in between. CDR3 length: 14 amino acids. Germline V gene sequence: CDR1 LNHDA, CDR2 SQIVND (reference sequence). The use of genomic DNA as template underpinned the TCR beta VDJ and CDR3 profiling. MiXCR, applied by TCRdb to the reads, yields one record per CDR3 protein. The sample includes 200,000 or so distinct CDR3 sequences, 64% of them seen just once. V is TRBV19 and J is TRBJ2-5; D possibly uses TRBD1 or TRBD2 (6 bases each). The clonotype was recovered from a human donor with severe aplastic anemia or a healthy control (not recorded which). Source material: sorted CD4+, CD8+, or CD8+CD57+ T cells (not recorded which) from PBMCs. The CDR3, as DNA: TGTGCCAGTACTTCCGGGGGCGAAGTAGAGACCCAGTACTTC. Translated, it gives CASTSGGEVETQYF.